This T cell receptor beta chain is drawn from a study of T cell responses to AZD1222 COVID-19 vaccine. Study results and limitations: Vaccine-associated CD4 TCRs spanned spike, dominant at 160-218 and 743-854.

Points on this clone: What it binds is not known.

The data were produced by immunoSEQ multiplex PCR, yet TCRdb's version contains in-frame clones alone and is incomplete. The profile shows roughly 150,000 clones, about nine tenths of them singletons. V was trimmed by 5 bases and J by 3 bases, leaving 17 bases between them. Germline V gene lookup returns CDR1 MNHEY and CDR2 SVGAGI. This CDR3 contains 15 residues. J is TRBJ2-7 and V is TRBV6-5; D possibly corresponds to TRBD1 (7 bases). This specimen consisted of peripheral blood, obtained on day 0 of AZD1222 vaccination. This clonotype was obtained from an adult in good health. The chain's CDR3 is CASSTSIQGGYEQYF. The CDR3 DNA sequence: TGTGCCAGCAGTACCTCCATTCAGGGGGGCTACGAGCAGTACTTC.